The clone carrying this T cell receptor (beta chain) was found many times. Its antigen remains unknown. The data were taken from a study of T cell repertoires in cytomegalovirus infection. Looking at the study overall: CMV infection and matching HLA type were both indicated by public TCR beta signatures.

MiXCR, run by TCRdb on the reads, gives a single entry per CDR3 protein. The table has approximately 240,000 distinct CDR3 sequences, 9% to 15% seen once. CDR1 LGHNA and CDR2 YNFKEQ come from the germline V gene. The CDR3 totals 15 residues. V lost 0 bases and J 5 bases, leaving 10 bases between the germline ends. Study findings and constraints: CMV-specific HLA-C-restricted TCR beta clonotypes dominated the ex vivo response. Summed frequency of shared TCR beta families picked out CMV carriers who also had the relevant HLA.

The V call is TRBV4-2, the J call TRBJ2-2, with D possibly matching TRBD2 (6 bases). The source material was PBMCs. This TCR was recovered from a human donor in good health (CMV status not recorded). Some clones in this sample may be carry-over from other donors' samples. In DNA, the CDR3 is TGTGCCAGCAGCCAAGAGGAGGGAAAAACCGGGGAGCTGTTTTTT. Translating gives CASSQEEGKTGELFF.